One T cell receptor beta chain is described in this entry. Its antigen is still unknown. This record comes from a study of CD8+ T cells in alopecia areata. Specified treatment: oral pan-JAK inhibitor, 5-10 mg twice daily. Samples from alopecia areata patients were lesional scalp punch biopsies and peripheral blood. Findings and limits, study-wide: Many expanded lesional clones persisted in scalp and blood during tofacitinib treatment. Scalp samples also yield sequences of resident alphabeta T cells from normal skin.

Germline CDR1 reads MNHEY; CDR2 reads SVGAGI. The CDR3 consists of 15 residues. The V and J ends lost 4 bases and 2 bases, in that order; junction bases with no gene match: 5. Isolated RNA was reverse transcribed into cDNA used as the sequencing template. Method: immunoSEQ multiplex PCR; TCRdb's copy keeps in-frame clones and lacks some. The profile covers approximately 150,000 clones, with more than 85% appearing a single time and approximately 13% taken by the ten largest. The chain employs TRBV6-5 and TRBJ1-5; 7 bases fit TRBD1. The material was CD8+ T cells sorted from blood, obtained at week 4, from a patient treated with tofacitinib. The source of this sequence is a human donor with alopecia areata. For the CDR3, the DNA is TGTGCCAGCAGTTTCGGGACAGATGGCAATCAGCCCCAGCATTTT. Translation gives CASSFGTDGNQPQHF.